These 6 T cell receptor beta chains came from one sample sequenced in a study of T cell changes during pregnancy in multiple sclerosis. Profiling relied on immunoSEQ multiplex PCR, and the TCRdb table lists in-frame clones only, not all of them. This sample has 20,000 to 25,000 clones, with about 88% found just once. Source: CD8+ T cells from peripheral blood mononuclear cells, taken after pregnancy. All receptors come from a female donor with multiple sclerosis, enrolled in a pregnancy study.

The genes are TRBV2 and TRBJ2-1; no firm D call. In germline, CDR1 is SNHLY, CDR2 FYNNEI. This CDR3 comprises 11 residues. Between the trimmed V and J ends, which lost 7 bases and 7 bases, there was a span of 8 bases. The CDR3 sequence is CASISGNEQFF. In DNA, the CDR3 is TGTGCCAGCATCTCCGGGAATGAGCAGTTCTTC.

V gene TRBV27 combines with J gene TRBJ2-7; 10 bases agree with TRBD2. CDR1 is MNHEY and CDR2 is SMNVEV in the germline V gene (reference sequence). This CDR3 spans 17 amino acids. With 2 bases clipped from V and 2 bases from J, the junction kept 9 bases outside the gene matches. The CDR3 loop is CASSLRTSGYNPYEQYF. The CDR3 DNA reads as TGTGCCAGCAGTTTAAGGACTAGCGGATACAATCCCTACGAGCAGTACTTC.

This clone turned up a few times. The chain carries TRBV7-8 and TRBJ2-5, with 8 nucleotides matching TRBD1. This CDR3 contains 13 residues. Germline assignment: CDR1 SGHVS and CDR2 FQNEAQ. The V segment lost 5 bases and the J segment 5 bases; nucleotides outside the gene matches: 4. DNA for the CDR3: TGTGCCAGCAGCCTTGACAGGGGTGAGACCCAGTACTTC. Translation gives CASSLDRGETQYF.

The chain joins TRBV19 to TRBJ2-3; TRBD2 aligns across 10 bases. The CDR3 covers 19 residues. The V segment lost 6 bases and the J segment 4 bases; nucleotides outside the gene matches: 19. Germline values: CDR1 LNHDA, CDR2 SQIVND (reference sequence). The CDR3 region is CASRMKQGLAGATPDTQYF. In DNA, the CDR3 is TGTGCCAGTAGGATGAAACAGGGGCTAGCGGGAGCGACGCCAGATACGCAGTATTTT.

The chain recombines TRBV7-9 with TRBJ2-1; TRBD2 might be the D (6 bases). Germline V gives CDR1 SEHNR, CDR2 FQNEAQ (reference sequence). The length of the CDR3 is 16 residues. The ends were cut back, 7 bases at V and 0 bases at J, with 16 bases in the middle. CDR3 region: CASTGEAGSSYNEQFF. The CDR3 DNA reads as TGTGCCAGCACCGGGGAGGCGGGAAGCTCCTACAATGAGCAGTTCTTC.

The chain combines TRBV11-2 with TRBJ2-3, with 7 bases fitting TRBD2. Germline-derived CDR1 and CDR2 are SGHAT and FQNNGV. This CDR3 spans 16 amino acids. Losses at the gene ends were 1 base for V and 0 bases for J; bases not matched to a gene: 4. This CDR3 reads CASSLVAGPSTDTQYF. DNA of the CDR3: TGTGCCAGCAGCTTAGTAGCGGGCCCTAGCACAGATACGCAGTATTTT.